Each of the 28 T cell receptor beta chains below was sequenced from the same sample in a study of molecular identifiers for immune sequencing clone quantification. TCRdb ran MiXCR on the PCR reads and lists one entry per CDR3 protein. This sample has 550,000 to 750,000 distinct CDR3 sequences, with 15% to 20% found just once. Sequencing was carried out using naive CD8+ T cells from blood, with Jurkat cell RNA spiked in. Indicated subset: FACS-sorted CD8+CD4-CCR7+CD45RA+ naive T cells. These receptors were taken from a human donor in good health. Some libraries in this study had Jurkat cell RNA spiked in.

This clonotype was recorded many times. For the CDR3, the DNA is TGCGCCAGCAGCCCCAGGGGACACCACAACGTCCTGACTTTC. Amino acid sequence: CASSPRGHHNVLTF. This sequence joins TRBV4-1 and TRBJ2-6; D is perhaps TRBD1 (6 bases). The CDR3 sequence is 14 residues long. Between the trimmed V and J ends, which lost 4 bases and 9 bases, there was a span of 13 bases. Germline loops: CDR1 MGHRA, CDR2 YSYEKL.

This sequence joins TRBV24-1 and TRBJ2-1; the match to TRBD2 covers 10 bases. Germline assignment: CDR1 KGHDR and CDR2 SFDVKD. Losses at the gene ends were 4 bases for V and 7 bases for J; bases not matched to a gene: 9. This CDR3 contains 16 residues. The CDR3 coding sequence is TGTGCCACCAGTGACGATAGCGGGGGGACTAGAAATGAGCAGTTCTTC. It encodes CATSDDSGGTRNEQFF.

This clonotype was counted many times. The chain joins TRBV4-1 to TRBJ2-3; no reliable D call. This CDR3 contains 15 residues. The V gene's germline CDR1 is MGHRA and CDR2 YSYEKL. V lost 0 bases, J lost 2 bases, and 9 bases lay in between. CDR3 in DNA: TGCGCCAGCAGCCAAGATCCAGCTAACACAGATACGCAGTATTTT. This gives the protein CASSQDPANTDTQYF.

Concerning this clonotype itself: Just one base apart from a much larger clone, this may be a read error. This chain links TRBV25-1 with TRBJ1-6, with D uncertain. Germline CDR1 and CDR2: MGHDK and SYGVNS. The CDR3 runs to 16 residues. As DNA, the CDR3 is TGTGTCAGCAGTGAAATCGGGAGCTCCTATAATTCACCCCTCCACTTT. This codes for CVSSEIGSSYNSPLHF.

The chain links TRBV28 to TRBJ1-4, with 10 bases aligning to TRBD1. CDR1 MDHEN and CDR2 SYDVKM come from the germline V gene. V shed 2 bases and J 5 bases; nucleotides not matched to a gene: 5. This CDR3 region has 16 residues. The CDR3, as DNA: TGTGCCAGCAGTTTACACGGACAGGGGGAGAATGAAAAACTGTTTTTT. The encoded protein is CASSLHGQGENEKLFF.

For this clonotype: At one end the junction does not follow the germline gene, possibly because of a read error. The chain carries TRBV5-3 and TRBJ2-7; 10 bases map to TRBD2. TRBV5-3 is filed as an ORF, its function uncertain. The CDR3 sequence is 15 residues long. This CDR3 reads CASSSLAGESYEQYF. In DNA form, the CDR3 reads TGTGCCAGCAGCTCGCTAGCGGGAGAGAGCTACGAGCAGTACTTC.

This clonotype has more than one count but fewer than ten. The rearrangement links TRBV6-5 to TRBJ2-7; D gene uncertain. This CDR3 spans 15 amino acids. The V end lost 2 bases, the J end lost 1 base, and 12 bases lay between the germline ends. Germline V gene lookup returns CDR1 MNHEY and CDR2 SVGAGI. The CDR3 protein is CASSYRSSTSYEQYF. The CDR3 DNA reads TGTGCCAGCAGTTACCGGAGCTCGACATCCTACGAGCAGTACTTC.

This clonotype has only a few counts. The genes are TRBV6-5 and TRBJ2-1, with D perhaps matching TRBD1 or TRBD2 (5 bases each). V was pared by 0 bases and J by 7 bases, with 16 bases between. The CDR3 is 16 residues long. The V gene's germline CDR1 is MNHEY and CDR2 SVGAGI. Here the CDR3 reads CASSYSGTSPTNEQFF. Written as DNA, the CDR3 is TGTGCCAGCAGTTACTCGGGGACCTCGCCGACTAATGAGCAGTTCTTC.

The chain combines TRBV7-8 with TRBJ2-7; perhaps TRBD2 as D (6 bases). Germline CDR1 and CDR2: SGHVS and FQNEAQ. Deletions cut 4 bases from V and 2 bases from J, with 15 bases between. The CDR3 is 15 amino acids. In nucleotides, the CDR3 is TGTGCCAGCAGCTCAGTGGGGCGGGGTGCCTACGAGCAGTACTTC. It specifies CASSSVGRGAYEQYF.

The J gene is TRBJ1-5, the V gene TRBV19, with D hard to call. The germline CDR1 and CDR2 sequences are LNHDA and SQIVND (reference sequence). The germline V and J ends were trimmed by 3 bases and 4 bases, with 10 bases remaining between them. The CDR3 extends over 14 amino acids. The CDR3 DNA reads as TGTGCCAGTAGTATCGGGGTCGGGAATCAGCCCCAGCATTTT. This translates into CASSIGVGNQPQHF. The complete variable domain, with remaining parts taken from reference TRBV19 and TRBJ1-5, reads DGGITQSPKYLFRKEGQNVTLSCEQNLNHDAMYWYRQDPGQGLRLIYYSQIVNDFQKGDIAEGYSVSREKKESFPLTVTSAQKNPTAFYLCASSIGVGNQPQHFGDGTRLSIL.

This clonotype was observed a single time. A read error is possible here, since a much larger clone lies one base away. Since no conserved phenylalanine or tryptophan closes the CDR3, a read error is the likely cause. CDR3 amino acids: CASSSQIVETQYS. DNA for the CDR3: TGTGCCAGCAGTTCACAGATTGTGGAGACCCAGTACTCC. The V and J genes are TRBV12-3 or TRBV12-4 and TRBJ2-5; D remains ambiguous. Trimming stripped 4 bases from V and 5 bases from J, with 11 bases between. This CDR3 region has 13 residues.

Remarks on this clonotype: A much larger clone sits a single nucleotide away, making a read error possible. The rearrangement uses TRBV6-2 or TRBV6-3 and TRBJ2-5, with a tentative D call TRBD2 (6 bases). The V gene's germline CDR1 is MNHEY and CDR2 SVGEGT. This CDR3 has 14 residues. CDR3 sequence: CASSGDSFGETLYF. The CDR3 nucleotides read TGTGCCAGCAGCGGGGACTCATTCGGCGAGACCCTGTACTTC.

This clonotype was recorded many times. At one end the junction does not follow the germline gene, possibly because of a read error. The CDR3 region has the DNA TGTGCCAGCAGCTTGGCCATGGACCCCTACGAGAAGTACTTC. This codes for CASSLAMDPYEKYF. This chain uses TRBV5-5 with TRBJ2-7, with D unclear. From germline, CDR1 is SGHKS and CDR2 YYEKEE (reference sequence). The CDR3 runs 14 residues. Variable domain in full (rest from reference TRBV5-5 and TRBJ2-7): DAGVTQSPTHLIKTRGQQVTLRCSPISGHKSVSWYQQVLGQGPQFIFQYYEKEERGRGNFPDRFSARQFPNYSSELNVNALLLGDSALYLCASSLAMDPYEKYFGPGTRLTVT.

Comment on this clonotype: The CDR3 carries no conserved terminal phenylalanine or tryptophan, so it likely arises from a read error. The chain recombines TRBV6-5 with TRBJ2-5; D gene uncertain. The ends were cut back, 4 bases at V and 4 bases at J, with 4 bases in the middle. Germline CDR1 and CDR2: MNHEY and SVGAGI. The CDR3 is 11 amino acids. The CDR3 DNA is TGTGCCAGCAGTTTCGTAGAGACCCAGTACCTC. It codes for CASSFVETQYL.

This clonotype was recorded at least ten times. The chain employs TRBV15 and TRBJ2-1, with 8 positions matching TRBD2. From germline, CDR1 is LNHNV and CDR2 YYDKDF (reference sequence). V shed 0 bases and J 15 bases; nucleotides not matched to a gene: 13. The CDR3 runs 15 residues. The CDR3 DNA reads as TGTGCCACCAGCAGAGATCAGGCGGGAGGCAGTCCGGGGTTCTTC. Translating gives CATSRDQAGGSPGFF. The entire variable domain, with the rest obtained from reference TRBV15 and TRBJ2-1, is as follows: DAMVIQNPRYQVTQFGKPVTLSCSQTLNHNVMYWYQQKSSQAPKLLFHYYDKDFNNEADTPDNFQSRRPNTSFCFLDIRSPGLGDTAMYLCATSRDQAGGSPGFFGPGTRLTVL.

This clonotype was seen many times. The gene calls are TRBV6-2 or TRBV6-3 and TRBJ2-5; TRBD2 aligns across 11 bases. The CDR3 runs to 15 residues. Trimming removed 6 bases from V and 8 bases from J; junction bases left unmatched: 11. CDR1 and CDR2 from the germline V gene are MNHEY and SVGEGT. The CDR3 loop reads CASRPLAGGGSTQYF. CDR3 coding DNA: TGTGCCAGCAGACCCCTAGCGGGAGGAGGTAGTACCCAGTACTTC.

This clonotype showed up just a few times. J is TRBJ2-2 and V is TRBV3-1; the match to TRBD2 covers 11 bases. The CDR3 extends over 17 amino acids. The V gene's germline CDR1 is LGHDT and CDR2 YNNKEL (reference sequence). Unmatched junction bases numbered 2, after V lost 2 bases and J lost 0 bases. For the CDR3, the DNA is TGTGCCAGCAGCCAAATACTAGCGGGAGCGAACACCGGGGAGCTGTTTTTT. As protein: CASSQILAGANTGELFF.

At least ten counts were recorded for this clonotype. The chain carries TRBV27 and TRBJ2-6; D may be TRBD1 (6 bases). V was trimmed by 10 bases and J by 1 base, leaving 17 bases between them. The V gene's germline CDR1 is MNHEY and CDR2 SMNVEV (reference sequence). This CDR3 spans 16 amino acids. The CDR3 reads CATLSSTGSGANVLTF. The CDR3 DNA follows: TGTGCCACCCTCTCCTCGACAGGATCTGGGGCCAACGTCCTGACTTTC.

The chain joins TRBV24-1 to TRBJ1-3; perhaps TRBD1 as D (5 bases). The CDR3 is 17 residues long. CDR1 KGHDR and CDR2 SFDVKD come from the germline V gene. V was clipped by 4 bases and J by 4 bases, with 19 bases between them. The CDR3 spells CATSEAVDKVEGNTIYF. The CDR3 coding sequence is TGTGCCACCAGTGAGGCTGTGGACAAGGTTGAGGGAAACACCATATATTTT.

This clonotype has a count of ten or more. The V gene is TRBV4-3, the J gene TRBJ1-1; D unresolved. In germline, CDR1 is LGHNA, CDR2 YSLEER. The V gene lost 4 bases and the J gene lost 10 bases, with 25 bases spanning the gap. The CDR3 consists of 16 residues. CDR3: CASSLDLLGGLFRAFF. The CDR3 region has the DNA TGCGCCAGCAGCCTCGATTTACTGGGAGGTCTGTTTAGAGCTTTCTTT.

The table lists this clonotype with many counts. The rearrangement joins TRBV18 to TRBJ2-7; D remains ambiguous. Looked up from germline, CDR1 is KGHSH and CDR2 is LQKENI. CDR3 length equals 14 residues. V dropped 0 bases and J dropped 0 bases, with 6 bases sitting between them. The CDR3: CASSPPLSSYEQYF. The CDR3 coding sequence is TGTGCCAGCTCACCACCACTTAGCTCCTACGAGCAGTACTTC.

On this clonotype: This could be a read error, since a much larger clone is one nucleotide away. The V call is TRBV5-4, the J call TRBJ2-1; D unresolved. There are 12 residues in the CDR3. The germline V gene has CDR1 SGHNT and CDR2 YYREEE (reference sequence). CDR3 residues: CASSLGINERFF. The CDR3 DNA is TGTGCCAGCAGCTTGGGTATAAATGAGCGGTTCTTC. The variable domain in full, with the rest retrieved from reference TRBV5-4 and TRBJ2-1, is ETGVTQSPTHLIKTRGQQVTLRCSSQSGHNTVSWYQQALGQGPQFIFQYYREEENGRGNFPPRFSGLQFPNYSSELNVNALELDDSALYLCASSLGINERFFGPGTRLTVL.

The CDR3 sequence: CASSPRQGARDYNEQFF. For the CDR3, the DNA is TGTGCCAGCAGCCCAAGACAGGGGGCGAGGGACTACAATGAGCAGTTCTTC. J is TRBJ2-1 and V is TRBV7-9, with TRBD1 matching 10 bases. Losses at the gene ends were 5 bases for V and 3 bases for J; bases not matched to a gene: 10. Germline values: CDR1 SEHNR, CDR2 FQNEAQ (reference sequence). This CDR3 has 17 residues.

This clonotype was recorded once. This may stem from a read error, because a much larger clone lies one nucleotide away. The rearrangement uses TRBV7-9 and TRBJ2-3; D is undetermined. This CDR3 region has 16 residues. Germline CDR1 is SEHNR and CDR2 is FQNEAQ (reference sequence). CDR3 DNA sequence: TGTGCCAGCAGCTTCTCGCCGGCATCGGGCACAGATACGCGGTATTTT. It translates to CASSFSPASGTDTRYF.

A remark on this clonotype: Since a much larger clone is just one base distant, this may be a read error. This sequence joins TRBV7-8 and TRBJ1-1; possibly TRBD1 for D (5 bases). Germline CDR1 is SGHVS and CDR2 is FQNEAQ. V gave up 5 bases and J gave up 5 bases, with 15 bases separating them. The CDR3 length is 14 residues. Here the CDR3 DNA reads TGTGCCAGCAGCCTCCGGACATGGAAGACTGAAGCTTTCTTT. Its protein product is CASSLRTWKTEAFF.

The table lists this clonotype with many counts. V usage is TRBV28 and J usage is TRBJ1-5, with D possibly matching TRBD1 (6 bases). The CDR3 runs 14 residues. The ends were cut back, 1 base at V and 3 bases at J, with 7 bases in the middle. CDR1 is MDHEN and CDR2 is SYDVKM in the germline V gene. This chain's CDR3 is CASSLSGDNQPQHF. The DNA of the CDR3 is TGTGCCAGCAGTTTATCAGGGGACAATCAGCCCCAGCATTTT.

In its sample, this clonotype was seen many times. The rearrangement links TRBV10-2 to TRBJ1-5, with D hard to call. Germline assignment: CDR1 WSHSY and CDR2 SAAADI. There are 17 residues in the CDR3. Between the trimmed V and J ends, which lost 0 bases and 7 bases, there was a span of 19 bases. CDR3 in amino acids: CASSESIPPPSLQPQHF. For the CDR3, the DNA is TGCGCCAGCAGTGAGTCCATCCCTCCCCCCTCTTTGCAGCCCCAGCATTTT.

The J gene is TRBJ2-3, the V gene TRBV30, with D perhaps TRBD1 or TRBD2 (5 bases each). V shed 1 base and J shed 0 bases, with 11 bases lying between them. CDR1 and CDR2 (germline): GTSNPN, SVGIG (reference sequence). The CDR3 is made up of 15 amino acids. The CDR3 region is CAWSEGSASTDTQYF. The CDR3 DNA is TGTGCCTGGAGTGAGGGGAGTGCTAGCACAGATACGCAGTATTTT.